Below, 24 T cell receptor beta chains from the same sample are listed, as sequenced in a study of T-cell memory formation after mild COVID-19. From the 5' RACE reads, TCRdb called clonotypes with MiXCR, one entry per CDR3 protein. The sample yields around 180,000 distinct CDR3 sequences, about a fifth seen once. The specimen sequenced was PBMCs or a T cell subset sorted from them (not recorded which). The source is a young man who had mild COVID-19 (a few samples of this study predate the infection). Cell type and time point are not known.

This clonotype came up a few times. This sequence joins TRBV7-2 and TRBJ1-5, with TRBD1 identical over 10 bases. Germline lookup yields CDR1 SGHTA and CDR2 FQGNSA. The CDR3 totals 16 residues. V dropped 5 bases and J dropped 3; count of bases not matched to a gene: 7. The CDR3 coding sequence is TGTGCCAGCAGCCCAGGGGGGACAGGGGTCAATCAGCCCCAGCATTTT. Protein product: CASSPGGTGVNQPQHF.

Here the CDR3 reads CASSELTEETQYF. The CDR3 region has the DNA TGTGCCAGCAGTGAATTAACGGAAGAGACCCAGTACTTC. The V and J genes are TRBV25-1 and TRBJ2-5; no clear D gene. This CDR3 comprises 13 residues. The V end was cut by 1 base, the J end by 3 bases, with 6 bases between. CDR1 and CDR2 (germline): MGHDK, SYGVNS.

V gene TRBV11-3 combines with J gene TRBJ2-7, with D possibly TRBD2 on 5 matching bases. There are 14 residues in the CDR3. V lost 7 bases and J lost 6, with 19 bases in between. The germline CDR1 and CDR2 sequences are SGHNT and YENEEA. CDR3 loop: CASTPGLGRLEQYF. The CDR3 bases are TGTGCCAGCACCCCTGGACTCGGTAGGCTCGAGCAGTACTTC.

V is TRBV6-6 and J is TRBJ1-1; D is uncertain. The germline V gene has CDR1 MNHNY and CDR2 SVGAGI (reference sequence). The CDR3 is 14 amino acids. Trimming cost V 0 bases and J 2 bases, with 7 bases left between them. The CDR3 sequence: CASSYSASNTEAFF. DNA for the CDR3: TGTGCCAGCAGTTACTCGGCCAGTAACACTGAAGCTTTCTTT.

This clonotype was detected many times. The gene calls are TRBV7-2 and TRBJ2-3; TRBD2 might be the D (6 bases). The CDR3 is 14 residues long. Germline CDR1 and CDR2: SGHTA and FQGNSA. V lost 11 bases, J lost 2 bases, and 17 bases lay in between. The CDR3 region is CAASGASVTDTQYF. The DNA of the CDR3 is TGTGCCGCCAGCGGTGCTAGCGTCACAGATACGCAGTATTTT.

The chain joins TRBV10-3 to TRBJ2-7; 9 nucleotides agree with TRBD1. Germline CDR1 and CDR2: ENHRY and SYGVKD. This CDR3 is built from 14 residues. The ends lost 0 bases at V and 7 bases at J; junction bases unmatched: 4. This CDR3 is CAISESETGGEQYF. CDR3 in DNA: TGTGCCATCAGTGAGTCCGAGACAGGGGGAGAGCAGTACTTC.

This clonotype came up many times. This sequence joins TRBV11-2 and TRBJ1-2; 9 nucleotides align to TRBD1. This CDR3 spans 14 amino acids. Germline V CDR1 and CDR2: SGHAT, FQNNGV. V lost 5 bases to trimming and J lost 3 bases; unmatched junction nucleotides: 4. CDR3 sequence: CASSADRGHYGYTF. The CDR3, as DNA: TGTGCCAGCAGCGCGGACAGGGGCCACTATGGCTACACCTTC. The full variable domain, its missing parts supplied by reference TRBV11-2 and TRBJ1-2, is EAGVAQSPRYKIIEKRQSVAFWCNPISGHATLYWYQQILGQGPKLLIQFQNNGVVDDSQLPKDRFSAERLKGVDSTLKIQPAKLEDSAVYLCASSADRGHYGYTFGSGTRLTVV.

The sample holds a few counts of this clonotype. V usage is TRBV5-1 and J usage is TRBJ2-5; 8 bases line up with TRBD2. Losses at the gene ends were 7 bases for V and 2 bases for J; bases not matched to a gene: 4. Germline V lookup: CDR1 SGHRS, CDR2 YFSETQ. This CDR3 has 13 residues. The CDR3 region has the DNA TGCGCCAGCGGATTAGCGGGGCAAGAGACCCAGTACTTC. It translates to CASGLAGQETQYF.

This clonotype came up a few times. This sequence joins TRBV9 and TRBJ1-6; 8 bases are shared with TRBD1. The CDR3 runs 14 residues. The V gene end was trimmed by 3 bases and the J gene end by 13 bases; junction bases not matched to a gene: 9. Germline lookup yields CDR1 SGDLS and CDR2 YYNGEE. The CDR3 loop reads CASSDGTGPLPLHF. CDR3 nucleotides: TGTGCCAGCAGCGACGGGACAGGCCCCCTCCCCCTCCACTTT.

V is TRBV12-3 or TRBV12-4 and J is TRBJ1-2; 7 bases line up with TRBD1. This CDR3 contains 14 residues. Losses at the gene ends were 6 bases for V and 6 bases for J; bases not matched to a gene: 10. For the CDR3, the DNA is TGTGCCAGCAGCCCCCGGTGGCAGGGGGATGGCTACACCTTC. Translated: CASSPRWQGDGYTF.

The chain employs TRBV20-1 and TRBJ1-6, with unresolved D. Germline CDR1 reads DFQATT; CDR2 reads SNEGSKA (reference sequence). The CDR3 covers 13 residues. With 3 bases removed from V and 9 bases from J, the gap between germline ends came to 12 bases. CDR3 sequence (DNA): TGCAGTGCTAGTGCCGGAGGAGGTTCACCCCTCCACTTT. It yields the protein CSASAGGGSPLHF.

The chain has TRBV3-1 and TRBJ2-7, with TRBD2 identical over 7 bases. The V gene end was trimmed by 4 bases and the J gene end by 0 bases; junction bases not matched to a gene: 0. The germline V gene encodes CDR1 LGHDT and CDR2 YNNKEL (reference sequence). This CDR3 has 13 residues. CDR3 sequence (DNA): TGTGCCAGCAGCCGCGGGGGCTCCTACGAGCAGTACTTC. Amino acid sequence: CASSRGGSYEQYF.

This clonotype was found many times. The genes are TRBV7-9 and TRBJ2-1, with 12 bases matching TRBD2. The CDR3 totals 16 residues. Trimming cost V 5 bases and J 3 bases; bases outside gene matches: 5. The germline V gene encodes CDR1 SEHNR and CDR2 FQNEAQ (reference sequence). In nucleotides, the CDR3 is TGTGCCAGCAGCCCGGGACTAGCGGGCTTCTACAATGAGCAGTTCTTC. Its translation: CASSPGLAGFYNEQFF.

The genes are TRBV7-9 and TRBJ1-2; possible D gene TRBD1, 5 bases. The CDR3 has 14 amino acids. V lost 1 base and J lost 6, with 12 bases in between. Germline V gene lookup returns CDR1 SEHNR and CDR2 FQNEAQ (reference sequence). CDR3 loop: CASSLERGAHGYTF. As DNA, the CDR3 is TGTGCCAGCAGCTTAGAAAGGGGCGCACATGGCTACACCTTC.

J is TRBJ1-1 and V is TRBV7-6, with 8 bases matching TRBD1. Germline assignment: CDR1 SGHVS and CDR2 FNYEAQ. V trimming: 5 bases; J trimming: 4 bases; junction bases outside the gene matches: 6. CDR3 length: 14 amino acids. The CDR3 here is CASSPRQGSTEAFF. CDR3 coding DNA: TGTGCCAGCAGCCCCCGACAGGGGAGCACTGAAGCTTTCTTT.

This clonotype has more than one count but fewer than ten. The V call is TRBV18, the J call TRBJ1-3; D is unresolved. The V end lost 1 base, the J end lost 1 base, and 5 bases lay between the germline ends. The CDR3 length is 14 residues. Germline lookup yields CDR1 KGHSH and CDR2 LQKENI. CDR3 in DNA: TGTGCCAGCTCACCACAGGGATCTGGAAACACCATATATTTT. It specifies CASSPQGSGNTIYF. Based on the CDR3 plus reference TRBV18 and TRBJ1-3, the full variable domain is NAGVMQNPRHLVRRRGQEARLRCSPMKGHSHVYWYRQLPEEGLKFMVYLQKENIIDESGMPKERFSAEFPKEGPSILRIQQVVRGDSAAYFCASSPQGSGNTIYFGEGSWLTVV.

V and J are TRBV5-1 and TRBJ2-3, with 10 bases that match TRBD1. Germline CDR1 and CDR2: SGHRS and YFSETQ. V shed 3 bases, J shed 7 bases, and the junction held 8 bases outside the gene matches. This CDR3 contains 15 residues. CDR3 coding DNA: TGCGCCAGCAGCTCGTCCGGGACAGGGGAGAATACGCAGTATTTT. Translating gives CASSSSGTGENTQYF.

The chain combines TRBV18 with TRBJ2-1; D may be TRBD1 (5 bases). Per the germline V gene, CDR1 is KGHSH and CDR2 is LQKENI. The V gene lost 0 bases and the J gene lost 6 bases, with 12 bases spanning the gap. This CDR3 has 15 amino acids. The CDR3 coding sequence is TGTGCCAGCTCACCACCGGCTAAGGGGTTCAATGAGCAGTTCTTC. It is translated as CASSPPAKGFNEQFF.

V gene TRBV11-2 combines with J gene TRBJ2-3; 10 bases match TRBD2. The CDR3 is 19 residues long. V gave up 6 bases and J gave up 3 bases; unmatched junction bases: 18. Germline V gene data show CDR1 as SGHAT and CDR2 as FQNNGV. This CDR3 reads CASRSRGRPGTSVTDTQYF. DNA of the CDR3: TGTGCCAGCAGGAGTAGAGGACGCCCCGGGACTAGCGTGACAGATACGCAGTATTTT. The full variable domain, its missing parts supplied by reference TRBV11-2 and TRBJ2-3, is EAGVAQSPRYKIIEKRQSVAFWCNPISGHATLYWYQQILGQGPKLLIQFQNNGVVDDSQLPKDRFSAERLKGVDSTLKIQPAKLEDSAVYLCASRSRGRPGTSVTDTQYFGPGTRLTVL.

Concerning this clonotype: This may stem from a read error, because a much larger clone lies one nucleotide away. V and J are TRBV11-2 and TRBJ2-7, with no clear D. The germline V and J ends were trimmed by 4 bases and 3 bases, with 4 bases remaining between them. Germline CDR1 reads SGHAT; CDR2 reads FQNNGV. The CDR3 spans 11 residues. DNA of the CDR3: TGTGCCAGCAGCTGGGGCTACGAGCAGTACGTC. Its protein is CASSWGYEQYV.

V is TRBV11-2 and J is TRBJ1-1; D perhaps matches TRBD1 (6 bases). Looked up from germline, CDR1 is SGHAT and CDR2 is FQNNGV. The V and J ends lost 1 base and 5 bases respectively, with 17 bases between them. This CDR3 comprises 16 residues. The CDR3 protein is CASSLVAGVGGTEAFF. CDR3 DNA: TGTGCCAGCAGCTTAGTGGCAGGGGTTGGGGGAACTGAAGCTTTCTTT.

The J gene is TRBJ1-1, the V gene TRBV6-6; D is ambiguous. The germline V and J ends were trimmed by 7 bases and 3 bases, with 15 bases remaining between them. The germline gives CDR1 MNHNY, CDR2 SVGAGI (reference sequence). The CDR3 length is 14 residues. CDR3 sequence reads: CASTPDRRYTEAFF. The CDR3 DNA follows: TGTGCCAGCACCCCGGACCGCCGGTACACTGAAGCTTTCTTT.

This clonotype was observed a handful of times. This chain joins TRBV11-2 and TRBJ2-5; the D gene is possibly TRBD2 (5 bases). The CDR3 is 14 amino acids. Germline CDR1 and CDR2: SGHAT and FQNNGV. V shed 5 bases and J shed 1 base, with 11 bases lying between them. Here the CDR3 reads CASSIGLAQETQYF. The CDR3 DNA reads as TGTGCCAGCAGCATCGGGCTAGCCCAAGAGACCCAGTACTTC.

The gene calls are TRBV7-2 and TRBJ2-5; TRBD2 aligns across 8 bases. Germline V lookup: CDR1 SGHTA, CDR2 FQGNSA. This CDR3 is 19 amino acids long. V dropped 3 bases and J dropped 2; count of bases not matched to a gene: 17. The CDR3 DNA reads TGTGCCAGCAGCTTTGGCGTCCCGGGGCGGGGGGCGGCACAAGAGACCCAGTACTTC. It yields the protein CASSFGVPGRGAAQETQYF.